The 11 T cell receptor beta chains listed next were all sequenced from one sample in a study of cytomegalovirus exposure and HLA in healthy donors. Data came from immunoSEQ multiplex PCR; TCRdb stores just in-frame clones and leaves some out. This table has roughly 300,000 clones, more than 75% appearing once. Input material: PBMCs. Source of these receptors: a woman aged 18 to 35 in good health and CMV-seronegative.

J is TRBJ2-7 and V is TRBV28, with TRBD2 as a possible D gene (5 bases). The germline CDR1 and CDR2 sequences are MDHEN and SYDVKM. V lost 7 bases and J 2 bases, leaving 12 bases between the germline ends. This CDR3 is 13 amino acids long. In nucleotides, the CDR3 is TGTGCCAGCACCGGAGGCGCCGCCTACGAGCAGTACTTC. Translating it yields CASTGGAAYEQYF.

A single count supports this clone. V is TRBV30 and J is TRBJ2-7, with TRBD2 matching over 9 bases. Germline V CDR1 and CDR2: GTSNPN, SVGIG (reference sequence). This CDR3 has 14 amino acids. J lost 4 bases, V lost 1 base, and 5 bases had no gene match. CDR3 region: CAWSGLAGDYEQYF. The CDR3 DNA follows: TGTGCCTGGAGTGGGTTAGCGGGAGATTACGAGCAGTACTTC.

V and J are TRBV10-3 and TRBJ2-7, with a tentative D call TRBD2 (6 bases). Between the trimmed V and J ends, which lost 5 bases and 4 bases, there was a span of 18 bases. CDR1 is ENHRY, CDR2 SYGVKD, per germline. This CDR3 region has 15 residues. The CDR3 sequence: CAISFLADAPYEQYF. Here the CDR3 DNA reads TGTGCCATCAGTTTTTTAGCGGACGCCCCTTACGAGCAGTACTTC.

The gene calls are TRBV5-1 and TRBJ2-1; D call uncertain. The V gene lost 3 bases and the J gene lost 4 bases, with 11 bases spanning the gap. Germline V CDR1 and CDR2: SGHRS, YFSETQ. The CDR3 is 14 residues long. In DNA form, the CDR3 reads TGCGCCAGCAGCTGGCCCACAGCTTACAATGAGCAGTTCTTC. This sequence encodes CASSWPTAYNEQFF.

V is TRBV5-5 and J is TRBJ2-1; no clear D gene. This CDR3 has 15 amino acids. CDR1 and CDR2 (germline): SGHKS, YYEKEE (reference sequence). V lost 2 bases to trimming and J lost 4 bases, with 13 bases between them. DNA of the CDR3: TGTGCCAGCAGCTTTCTGTCGTACGGTTACAATGAGCAGTTCTTC. Its translation is CASSFLSYGYNEQFF.

This CDR3 reads CASSLRQGINQPQHF. CDR3 nucleotides: TGTGCCAGCAGTTTACGACAGGGGATTAACCAGCCCCAGCATTTT. The chain is built from TRBV27 and TRBJ1-5; 8 bases agree with TRBD1. V dropped 2 bases and J dropped 7; count of bases not matched to a gene: 7. Germline CDR1 reads MNHEY; CDR2 reads SMNVEV (reference sequence). The length of the CDR3 is 15 residues.

The V gene is TRBV11-3, the J gene TRBJ1-6; possible D gene TRBD1, 6 bases. V was trimmed by 5 bases and J by 7 bases, leaving 9 bases between them. The CDR3 is 13 residues long. The germline CDR1 and CDR2 sequences are SGHNT and YENEEA. The CDR3 loop is CASSLDRNSPLHF. CDR3 nucleotides: TGTGCCAGCAGCCTGGACAGAAATTCACCCCTCCACTTT. Using reference TRBV11-3 and TRBJ1-6 for the parts outside the CDR3, the full variable domain is EAGVVQSPRYKIIEKKQPVAFWCNPISGHNTLYWYLQNLGQGPELLIRYENEEAVDDSQLPKDRFSAERLKGVDSTLKIQPAELGDSAVYLCASSLDRNSPLHFGNGTRLTVT.

J is TRBJ2-7 and V is TRBV2; D is perhaps TRBD1 (5 bases). V lost 6 bases and J 1 base, leaving 16 bases between the germline ends. Germline CDR1 is SNHLY and CDR2 is FYNNEI. The CDR3 spans 15 residues. This CDR3 is CASRVQGSASYEQYF. In DNA form, the CDR3 reads TGTGCCAGCAGGGTCCAGGGAAGCGCGTCCTACGAGCAGTACTTC.

This chain connects TRBV7-6 to TRBJ2-7; TRBD1 is a possible D gene (8 bases). This CDR3 contains 17 residues. CDR1 and CDR2 from the germline V gene are SGHVS and FNYEAQ. Trimming stripped 0 bases from V and 2 bases from J, with 17 bases between. The CDR3 protein is CASSLAGGGTGTYEQYF. CDR3 DNA sequence: TGTGCCAGCAGCTTAGCTGGGGGGGGGACAGGCACCTACGAGCAGTACTTC. The complete variable domain, with remaining parts taken from reference TRBV7-6 and TRBJ2-7, reads GAGVSQSPRYKVTKRGQDVALRCDPISGHVSLYWYRQALGQGPEFLTYFNYEAQQDKSGLPNDRFSAERPEGSISTLTIQRTEQRDSAMYRCASSLAGGGTGTYEQYFGPGTRLTVT.

V usage is TRBV9 and J usage is TRBJ2-7; 12 positions agree with TRBD2. With V trimmed by 4 bases and J by 5 bases, 10 bases remained unmatched. The CDR3 sequence is 16 residues long. Germline loops: CDR1 SGDLS, CDR2 YYNGEE. The CDR3 sequence: CASSPRLAGELHEQYF. DNA of the CDR3: TGTGCCAGCAGCCCTCGACTAGCGGGAGAACTGCACGAGCAGTACTTC.

The chain has TRBV27 and TRBJ2-3, with TRBD2 matching over 11 bases. In germline, CDR1 is MNHEY, CDR2 SMNVEV (reference sequence). This CDR3 spans 16 amino acids. With 6 bases clipped from V and 0 bases from J, the junction kept 5 bases outside the gene matches. The CDR3 protein is CASSRLAGTSTDTQYF. The CDR3 nucleotides read TGTGCCAGCAGCCGACTAGCGGGGACTAGCACAGATACGCAGTATTTT.